Given below is one T cell receptor (beta chain) in context. Antigen unknown. TCRdb called the 5' RACE reads again in MiXCR, with one record for every CDR3 protein. The data show 600,000 to 800,000 distinct CDR3 sequences, 21% seen once. This specimen belongs to a study of identical twins. Study-wide points: Less excess twin sharing appeared in beta out-of-frame sequences.

These records were also assigned to another study, of T cells expressing NK-cell markers. As reported in that work: The study sequenced eight donors, seven HCMV-seropositive and one seronegative. Dominant NKG2C+ clonotype frequencies of about 1.0-7.0% of CD8+ T cells were measured in more than 5 donors.

The sample was PBMCs. The TCR was taken from a woman aged 18-35 years in good health.

CDR3 sequence (DNA): TGTGCCAGCAGTCGGGGGGCTAATGCTGCCGAGCAGTACTTC. It specifies CASSRGANAAEQYF. The V call is TRBV12-3 or TRBV12-4, the J call TRBJ2-7, with TRBD2 as a possible D gene (7 bases). Trimming left V 5 bases short and J 6 bases short, with 17 bases between. The CDR3 has 14 residues.